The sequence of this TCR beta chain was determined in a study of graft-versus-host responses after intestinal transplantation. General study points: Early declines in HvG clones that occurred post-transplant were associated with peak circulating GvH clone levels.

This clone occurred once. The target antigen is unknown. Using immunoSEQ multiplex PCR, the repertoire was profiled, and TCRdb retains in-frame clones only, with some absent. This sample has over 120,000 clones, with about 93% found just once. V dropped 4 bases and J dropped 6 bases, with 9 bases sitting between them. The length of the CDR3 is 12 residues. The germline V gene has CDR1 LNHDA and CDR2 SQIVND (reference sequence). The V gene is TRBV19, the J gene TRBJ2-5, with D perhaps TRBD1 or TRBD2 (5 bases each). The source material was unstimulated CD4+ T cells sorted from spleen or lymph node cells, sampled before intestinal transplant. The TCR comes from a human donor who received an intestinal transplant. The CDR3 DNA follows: TGTGCCAGTAGTACTGGGGGAAAGACCCAGTACTTC. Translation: CASSTGGKTQYF.